The 5 T cell receptor beta chains below all came from one sample that was sequenced in a study of response to subunit inactivated influenza vaccine (dated by TCRdb to 2017 to 2018). The library was prepared using RT-PCR. Sequencing took place on an Illumina HiSeq 2500. TCRdb itself trimmed the public reads at Q25 with fastp, ran MiXCR and retained productive beta chains. Records with the same CDR3 protein are collapsed into one entry carrying the most frequent genes and DNA. The sample table holds more than 600,000 distinct CDR3 sequences, of which about 18% were seen once. The ten most abundant clones make up 11% of the sample. Specimen: PBMCs from blood, collected around 5 days after vaccination. These receptors all come from a man over 45 who received an inactivated influenza vaccine. Donor details come from another sample of the same person, matched by shared clones.

This chain connects TRBV18 to TRBJ2-1; D ambiguous. Trimming cost V 1 base and J 0 bases, with 10 bases left between them. Germline CDR1 and CDR2: KGHSH and LQKENI. The length of the CDR3 is 16 residues. The CDR3 bases are TGTGCCAGCTCACCACACTTGCGGTCCTCCTACAATGAGCAGTTCTTC. This gives the protein CASSPHLRSSYNEQFF.

The V call is TRBV28, the J call TRBJ2-5, with D possibly TRBD1 on 5 matching bases. The CDR3 covers 13 residues. Germline V gene sequence: CDR1 MDHEN, CDR2 SYDVKM. V lost 8 bases to trimming and J lost 5 bases, with 15 bases between them. The CDR3 sequence: CASQRQGVETQYF. The CDR3 DNA reads as TGTGCCAGCCAAAGGCAGGGCGTGGAGACCCAGTACTTC.

The J gene is TRBJ2-3, the V gene TRBV12-3 or TRBV12-4; no clear D. There are 15 residues in the CDR3. Trimming removed 6 bases at V and 0 bases at J, with 13 bases between. CDR3 in DNA: TGTGCCAGCAGGACGGAAGCTCGTAGCACAGATACGCAGTATTTT. As protein: CASRTEARSTDTQYF.

This clonotype was observed a few times. The V call is TRBV10-3, the J call TRBJ2-1; 14 bases are a match to TRBD2. This CDR3 contains 18 residues. J gave up 0 bases and V 2 bases, and 3 bases lay outside the gene matches. Germline V gene data show CDR1 as ENHRY and CDR2 as SYGVKD. CDR3 sequence (DNA): TGTGCCATCAGTGAGCCGGGACTAGCGGGAGACTCCTACAATGAGCAGTTCTTC. Amino acid sequence: CAISEPGLAGDSYNEQFF.

This clonotype has more than one count but fewer than ten. CDR3 residues: CASSGLAGRDTQYF. CDR3 bases: TGTGCCAGCAGCGGACTAGCGGGGAGAGATACGCAGTATTTT. This rearrangement joins TRBV7-6 to TRBJ2-3, with TRBD2 matching 12 bases. Germline values: CDR1 SGHVS, CDR2 FNYEAQ. The CDR3 contains 14 residues. With 5 bases clipped from V and 5 bases from J, the junction kept 2 bases outside the gene matches.